The clone carrying this T cell receptor beta chain occurred once. The sample belongs to a study of graft-versus-host responses after intestinal transplantation. Turning to the study itself: Transplant recipients had multivisceral, liver-intestinal, or isolated intestinal grafts.

Method: immunoSEQ multiplex PCR; TCRdb's copy keeps in-frame clones and lacks some. Among around 13,000 clones listed, 30% were seen once. There were 200,000 CFSE-labeled responder cells plated together with 200,000 irradiated, violet-dye-labeled stimulator cells. The CDR3 sequence is 16 residues long. Trimming took 0 bases from V and 5 from J, leaving 17 bases between them. Germline assignment: CDR1 SEHNR and CDR2 FQNEAQ (reference sequence). The sample consisted of alloreactive CD8+ T cells from a mixed lymphocyte reaction culture, taken before intestinal transplant. Subset denoted: CFSE-low proliferating T cells sorted from approximately six-day pre-transplant mixed lymphocyte reaction (GvH or HvG direction). The rearrangement joins TRBV7-9 to TRBJ2-7; D is unresolved. The receptor comes from a human patient who received an intestinal transplant. CDR3 sequence reads: CASSLALVSLQDEQYF. The CDR3 coding sequence is TGTGCCAGCAGCTTAGCGCTGGTCAGCCTCCAGGACGAGCAGTACTTC.